This T cell receptor (beta chain) is drawn from a study of T cells in Graves' hyperthyroidism and ophthalmopathy. Study at large: Peripheral blood specimens were obtained at initial diagnosis, prior to any treatment.

Study conclusions and caveats: Before onset, ophthalmopathy was predicted by the model a median about six months earlier.

RNA transcripts yielded amplified TCR beta CDR3 regions. TCR CDR3 underwent first-round RT-PCR with the HTBI primer set. TCRdb reprocessed the multiplex PCR reads via MiXCR and lists one record per CDR3 protein. Here the sample spans about 380,000 distinct CDR3 sequences, about a fifth being singletons. Diagnoses used clinical symptoms, serum thyroxine and TRAb, thyroid ultrasound and orbital computed tomography. About this clonotype itself: The antigen remains undetermined.

The V and J ends lost 5 bases and 5 bases, in that order; junction bases with no gene match: 9. Germline V CDR1 and CDR2: DFQATT, SNEGSKA (reference sequence). The CDR3 length is 15 residues. The sequence came from a man aged 18 to 35 with Graves' ophthalmopathy. Sequencing was done on a sample of blood. The chain uses TRBV20-1 and TRBJ1-5, with 10 bases aligning to TRBD1. CDR3 sequence reads: CSAFVGGTGDQPQHF. Written as DNA, the CDR3 is TGCAGTGCTTTCGTAGGCGGGACAGGGGATCAGCCCCAGCATTTT.